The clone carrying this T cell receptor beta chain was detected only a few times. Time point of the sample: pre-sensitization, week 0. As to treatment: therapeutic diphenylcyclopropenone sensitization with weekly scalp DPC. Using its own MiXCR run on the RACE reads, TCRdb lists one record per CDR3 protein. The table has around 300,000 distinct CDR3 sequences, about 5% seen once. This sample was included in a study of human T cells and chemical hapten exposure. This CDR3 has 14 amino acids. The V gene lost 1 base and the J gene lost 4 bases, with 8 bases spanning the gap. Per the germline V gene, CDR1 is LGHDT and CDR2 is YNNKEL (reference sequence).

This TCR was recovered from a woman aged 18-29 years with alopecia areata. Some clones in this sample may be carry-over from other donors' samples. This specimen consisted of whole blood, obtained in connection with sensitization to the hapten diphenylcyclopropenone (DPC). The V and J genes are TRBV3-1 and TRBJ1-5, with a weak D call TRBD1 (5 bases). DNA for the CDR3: TGTGCCAGCAGCCAAGCACAGGTAAATCAGCCCCAGCATTTT. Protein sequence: CASSQAQVNQPQHF.